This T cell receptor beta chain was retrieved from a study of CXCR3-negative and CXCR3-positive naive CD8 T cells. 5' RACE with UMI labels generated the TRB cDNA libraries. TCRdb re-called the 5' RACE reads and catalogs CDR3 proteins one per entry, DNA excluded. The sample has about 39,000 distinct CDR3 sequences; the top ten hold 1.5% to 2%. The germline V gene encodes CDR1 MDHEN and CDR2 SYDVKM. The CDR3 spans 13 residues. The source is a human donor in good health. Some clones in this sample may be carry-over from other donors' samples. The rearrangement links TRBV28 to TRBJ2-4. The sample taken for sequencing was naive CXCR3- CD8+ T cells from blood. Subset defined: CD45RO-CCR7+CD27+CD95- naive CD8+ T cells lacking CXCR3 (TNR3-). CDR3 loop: CASSDTMGNIQYF.